The 27 T cell receptor beta chains below all came from one sample that was sequenced in a study of metastatic and nonmetastatic thyroid tumors. Through MiXCR, TCRdb re-clonotyped the PCR reads. This table holds about 40,000 clones, around 28% found once. Each patient went into thyroid surgery without having received any treatment. The material sequenced was blood. Every receptor here comes from a male donor with papillary thyroid cancer or a benign thyroid nodule (not recorded which). Some clones in this sample may be carry-over from other donors' samples.

At least ten counts were recorded for this clone. This clone may be a read error of a much larger clone one base away. This is likely a read error, given that the CDR3 carries no conserved phenylalanine or tryptophan at its end. The gene calls are TRBV5-1 and TRBJ1-2; D is ambiguous. Trimming took 1 base from V and 6 from J, leaving 10 bases between them. Germline-derived CDR1 and CDR2 are SGHRS and YFSETQ. The CDR3 has 13 amino acids. This CDR3 is CASSLSGGNGYTL. The DNA of the CDR3 is TGCGCCAGCAGCTTGTCGGGTGGAAATGGCTACACCCTC.

Many counts were recorded for this clone. A much larger clone lies a single base off, so this may be a read error. The chain employs TRBV3-1 and TRBJ1-1; D ambiguous. Per germline, CDR1 LGHDT and CDR2 YNNKEL (reference sequence). This CDR3 region has 12 residues. Trimming pared 7 bases from V and 0 bases from J, leaving 6 bases between. CDR3 sequence reads: CASMSMNTEAFF. In DNA, the CDR3 is TGTGCCAGCATGTCAATGAACACTGAAGCTTTCTTT.

As concerns this clone: At one end the junction does not follow the germline gene, possibly because of a read error. The J gene is TRBJ2-7, the V gene TRBV5-4, with D maybe TRBD1 (5 bases). The length of the CDR3 is 13 residues. Germline V gene data show CDR1 as SGHNT and CDR2 as YYREEE (reference sequence). CDR3 sequence reads: CASSLWSGNEQYF. The CDR3 nucleotides are TGTGCCAGTAGCTTGTGGTCAGGGAACGAGCAGTACTTC.

V and J are TRBV20-1 and TRBJ2-3, with D uncertain. V lost 4 bases to trimming and J lost 0 bases, with 11 bases between them. CDR1 DFQATT and CDR2 SNEGSKA come from the germline V gene (reference sequence). The CDR3 extends over 14 amino acids. The CDR3 DNA is TGCAGTGCTAAGGCCGGACCCAGCACAGATACGCAGTATTTT. Translating it yields CSAKAGPSTDTQYF.

This clone was found many times. The chain is built from TRBV6-1 and TRBJ1-2; D possibly corresponds to TRBD1 (5 bases). Germline CDR1 reads MNHNS; CDR2 reads SASEGT. Deletions cut 6 bases from V and 0 bases from J, with 14 bases between. This CDR3 comprises 15 residues. CDR3 bases: TGTGCCAGCAGCCCACCGGGGGGAGCTAACTATGGCTACACCTTC. Translating it yields CASSPPGGANYGYTF.

Note on this clone: The junction departs from the called germline gene at one end, perhaps through a read error. The chain carries TRBV19 and TRBJ2-7; D might be TRBD2 (5 bases). The CDR3 sequence is 14 residues long. CDR1 and CDR2 (germline): LNHDA, SQIVND (reference sequence). The CDR3 is CVSSPRIGGYEQYF. CDR3 nucleotides: TGTGTCAGTAGTCCACGGATCGGCGGGTACGAGCAGTACTTC.

The table lists this clone with many counts. The chain is built from TRBV7-9 and TRBJ1-4; possibly TRBD1 for D (5 bases). The CDR3 has 14 amino acids. Looked up from germline, CDR1 is SEHNR and CDR2 is FQNEAQ (reference sequence). V lost 7 bases, J lost 5 bases, and 14 bases lay in between. DNA for the CDR3: TGTGCCAGCACATGGGGCGAGGAGAATGAAAAACTGTTTTTT. Protein: CASTWGEENEKLFF. The variable domain in full, completed from reference TRBV7-9 and TRBJ1-4, reads DTGVSQNPRHKITKRGQNVTFRCDPISEHNRLYWYRQTLGQGPEFLTYFQNEAQLEKSRLLSDRFSAERPKGSFSTLEIQRTEQGDSAMYLCASTWGEENEKLFFGSGTQLSVL.

The V and J genes are TRBV6-1 and TRBJ1-1; D is uncertain. The ends were cut back, 3 bases at V and 6 bases at J, with 17 bases in the middle. In germline, CDR1 is MNHNS, CDR2 SASEGT. The CDR3 is 15 amino acids. The CDR3 loop reads CASSDHTNPGAEAFF. The CDR3, as DNA: TGTGCCAGCAGTGACCACACGAATCCCGGGGCTGAAGCTTTCTTT.

This clone was recorded once. This chain joins TRBV27 and TRBJ2-1; a weak D match, TRBD2 (6 bases). Near its end, the DNA agrees better with TRBJ2-7, so the J call may be wrong. The V gene's germline CDR1 is MNHEY and CDR2 SMNVEV (reference sequence). CDR3 size: 13 residues. The CDR3 nucleotides are TGTGCCAGCAGTTTAGGAGGGACCAATGTGCAGTACTTC. This encodes CASSLGGTNVQYF.

This clone was counted at least ten times. The V gene is TRBV4-1, the J gene TRBJ2-3; 11 bases align to TRBD2. Germline V gives CDR1 MGHRA, CDR2 YSYEKL. This CDR3 has 15 amino acids. The V and J ends lost 4 bases and 7 bases, in that order; junction bases with no gene match: 7. CDR3 amino acids: CASSPLSGRGNTQYF. CDR3 sequence (DNA): TGCGCCAGCAGCCCCCTTAGCGGGAGGGGTAATACGCAGTATTTT.

Notes on this clone: One end of the junction fails to match germline, which may point to a read error. The rearrangement uses TRBV9 and TRBJ2-5; possibly TRBD1 for D (6 bases). Looked up from germline, CDR1 is SGDLS and CDR2 is YYNGEE. This CDR3 is 14 amino acids long. The CDR3 DNA reads as TGTGCCAGCAGCCACCAGGGACACGTGGAGACCAAGTACTTC. This codes for CASSHQGHVETKYF. Filled out from reference TRBV9 and TRBJ2-5, the complete variable domain reads DSGVTQTPKHLITATGQRVTLRCSPRSGDLSVYWYQQSLDQGLQFLIQYYNGEERAKGNILERFSAQQFPDLHSELNLSSLELGDSALYFCASSHQGHVETKYFGPGTRLLVL.

The table lists this clone with many counts. The chain employs TRBV28 and TRBJ2-2; D not resolved. Trimming removed 6 bases at V and 5 bases at J, with 10 bases between. Germline values: CDR1 MDHEN, CDR2 SYDVKM. This CDR3 has 13 residues. CDR3 DNA: TGTGCCAGCAGGCTTATAGCTACCGGGGAGCTGTTTTTT. Protein: CASRLIATGELFF. Drawing the rest from reference TRBV28 and TRBJ2-2, the complete variable domain is DVKVTQSSRYLVKRTGEKVFLECVQDMDHENMFWYRQDPGLGLRLIYFSYDVKMKEKGDIPEGYSVSREKKERFSLILESASTNQTSMYLCASRLIATGELFFGEGSRLTVL.

The chain recombines TRBV6-2 or TRBV6-3 with TRBJ2-2; 7 nucleotides match TRBD2. Germline trimming cut 8 bases from V and 2 bases from J; bases unmatched to any gene: 8. The CDR3 loop spans 15 amino acids. Germline CDR1 is MNHEY and CDR2 is SVGEGT. Here the CDR3 reads CASGCGLDNTGELFF. The CDR3 bases are TGTGCCAGCGGGTGCGGACTAGATAACACCGGGGAGCTGTTTTTT.

This clone was counted at least ten times. The rearrangement joins TRBV27 to TRBJ2-3; D is unclear. V lost 0 bases, J lost 2 bases, and 9 bases lay in between. The CDR3 is made up of 15 amino acids. Germline V CDR1 and CDR2: MNHEY, SMNVEV (reference sequence). Written as DNA, the CDR3 is TGTGCCAGCAGTTTATCGAAGTGGGCCACAGATACGCAGTATTTT. It yields the protein CASSLSKWATDTQYF.

This clone occurred many times. The J gene is TRBJ2-6, the V gene TRBV15; no clear D gene. The CDR3 consists of 17 residues. The germline V gene encodes CDR1 LNHNV and CDR2 YYDKDF (reference sequence). Trimming shortened V by 1 base and J by 0 bases, and 10 bases separated the two germline ends. CDR3 coding DNA: TGTGCCACCAGCAGAGGGGTCCGCGCCTCTGGGGCCAACGTCCTGACTTTC. This encodes CATSRGVRASGANVLTF. Full variable domain (outside the CDR3, taken from reference TRBV15 and TRBJ2-6): DAMVIQNPRYQVTQFGKPVTLSCSQTLNHNVMYWYQQKSSQAPKLLFHYYDKDFNNEADTPDNFQSRRPNTSFCFLDIRSPGLGDTAMYLCATSRGVRASGANVLTFGAGSRLTVL.

V usage is TRBV28 and J usage is TRBJ2-3, with a tentative D call TRBD2 (5 bases). Between the trimmed V and J ends, which lost 1 base and 0 bases, there was a span of 8 bases. The CDR3 has 15 residues. Per germline, CDR1 MDHEN and CDR2 SYDVKM. This CDR3 is CASSLFLASTDTQYF. The CDR3 nucleotides are TGTGCCAGCAGTTTATTCCTAGCTAGCACAGATACGCAGTATTTT.

This clone was seen more than once but under ten times. A much larger clone lies one base from this, so it may be a read error. Other DNA sequences of this sample code for an identical CDR3. This rearrangement joins TRBV29-1 to TRBJ2-5; 7 positions agree with TRBD2. J gave up 4 bases and V 0 bases, and 11 bases lay outside the gene matches. The CDR3 consists of 16 residues. Germline lookup yields CDR1 SQVTM and CDR2 ANQGSEA. CDR3 sequence (DNA): TGCAGCGTTGAAGATCCCCTGTTCGGGGGGAGAGAGACCCAGTACTTC. It encodes CSVEDPLFGGRETQYF.

In its sample, this clone ranks as medium-sized (0.01 to 0.1%). The genes are TRBV2 and TRBJ1-2; 8 bases align to TRBD1. Germline values: CDR1 SNHLY, CDR2 FYNNEI. CDR3 size: 15 residues. J gave up 0 bases and V 2 bases, and 2 bases lay outside the gene matches. The CDR3 sequence is CASSENRGTNYGYTF. The CDR3 DNA follows: TGTGCCAGCAGTGAAAACAGGGGGACTAACTATGGCTACACCTTC.

The chain is built from TRBV7-9 and TRBJ2-7, with D maybe TRBD1 (6 bases). Germline assignment: CDR1 SEHNR and CDR2 FQNEAQ (reference sequence). V gave up 0 bases and J gave up 4 bases, with 10 bases separating them. There are 14 residues in the CDR3. CDR3 loop: CASSLAGQGYEQYF. The CDR3 region has the DNA TGTGCCAGCAGCTTAGCGGGCCAGGGGTACGAGCAGTACTTC.

In the case of this clone: The junction shows a germline mismatch at one end, possibly a read error. The chain couples TRBV9 to TRBJ2-7, with D possibly TRBD1 on 6 matching bases. Germline loops: CDR1 SGDLS, CDR2 YYNGEE. This CDR3 contains 13 residues. Written as DNA, the CDR3 is TGTGCCAGCAGCCCGACAGGAGCCTACGAGCAGTACTTT. Its translation is CASSPTGAYEQYF.

J is TRBJ2-2 and V is TRBV6-2 or TRBV6-3, with TRBD2 as a possible D gene (5 bases). The V gene lost 2 bases and the J gene lost 5 bases, with 18 bases spanning the gap. CDR3 length equals 17 residues. Germline assignment: CDR1 MNHEY and CDR2 SVGEGT. The CDR3 DNA follows: TGTGCCAGCAGTTACCGTCCGGGGAGATCTGCGACCGGGGAGCTGTTTTTT. It yields the protein CASSYRPGRSATGELFF.

This clone has a count of ten or more. The rearrangement joins TRBV30 to TRBJ2-1; 8 bases map to TRBD2. V was clipped by 5 bases and J by 0 bases; unmatched bases: 6. CDR3 length: 15 amino acids. CDR1 GTSNPN and CDR2 SVGIG come from the germline V gene (reference sequence). CDR3 residues: CAWGLSGASYNEQFF. CDR3 bases: TGTGCCTGGGGCCTTAGCGGGGCCTCCTACAATGAGCAGTTCTTC.

Note on this clone: The junction does not match germline at one end; this may be a read error. The CDR3 region is CASIGAGNTIYF. DNA for the CDR3: TGTGCCAGCATAGGCGCCGGAAACACAATATATTTT. The chain is built from TRBV9 and TRBJ1-3; D is unresolved. CDR1 SGDLS and CDR2 YYNGEE come from the germline V gene. CDR3 length: 12 amino acids.

There are many counts of this clone. V usage is TRBV9 and J usage is TRBJ1-6; TRBD1 matches at 7 bases. CDR3 length: 15 amino acids. Germline-derived CDR1 and CDR2 are SGDLS and YYNGEE. The V segment lost 4 bases and the J segment 5 bases; nucleotides outside the gene matches: 6. This CDR3 is CASSPWGQNNSPLHF. DNA for the CDR3: TGTGCCAGCAGCCCGTGGGGACAGAATAATTCACCCCTCCACTTT.

This clone turned up a few times. This chain joins TRBV6-1 and TRBJ1-2, with unresolved D. Trimming removed 2 bases at V and 10 bases at J, with 14 bases between. The CDR3 runs 13 residues. From germline, CDR1 is MNHNS and CDR2 SASEGT. As DNA, the CDR3 is TGTGCCAGCAGTGAATCGGAAGTTTTTGTCTACACCTTC. Protein product: CASSESEVFVYTF.

This clone was seen many times. The V and J genes are TRBV28 and TRBJ2-7; possibly TRBD2 for D (7 bases). This CDR3 is 15 amino acids long. The germline V gene encodes CDR1 MDHEN and CDR2 SYDVKM. The V end was cut by 9 bases, the J end by 6 bases, with 24 bases between. CDR3 DNA sequence: TGTGCCAGTCTCGGAGGGGGGGGCGCGCCTCTCGAGCAGTACTTC. This gives the protein CASLGGGGAPLEQYF. Variable domain in full (rest from reference TRBV28 and TRBJ2-7): DVKVTQSSRYLVKRTGEKVFLECVQDMDHENMFWYRQDPGLGLRLIYFSYDVKMKEKGDIPEGYSVSREKKERFSLILESASTNQTSMYLCASLGGGGAPLEQYFGPGTRLTVT.

This clone occurred many times. A much larger clone is a single base away; this may be a read error. The DNA is omitted, as the CDR3 cannot be located on it reliably, and the CDR3 follows TCRdb's listing. The identical CDR3 is also encoded by other nucleotide sequences in the sample. The rearrangement links TRBV20-1 to TRBJ2-6. Including both end residues, the CDR3 is 15 amino acids long. Germline CDR1 and CDR2: DFQATT and SNEGSKA (reference sequence). The CDR3 sequence is CSAQRWGSGANVLTF.